Listed here is a single T cell receptor beta chain. What it binds is not known. These data are taken from a study of cytomegalovirus exposure and HLA in healthy donors. Study-wide results and limits: TRBV6-2, TRBV6-3 and other indistinguishable V segments were excluded.

V was shortened by 0 bases and J by 0 bases, with 12 bases between the two germline ends. Germline values: CDR1 SGHRS, CDR2 YFSETQ. The CDR3 length is 16 residues. The PCR made use of 60 Vbeta and 13 Jbeta primers. Sequencing used immunoSEQ multiplex PCR; TCRdb keeps in-frame clones, though not all of them. The table records roughly 150,000 clones, 85% of them present only once. This sequence originates from a man aged 25 to 45 in good health and CMV-seropositive. V usage is TRBV5-1 and J usage is TRBJ2-5, with a possible D match to TRBD2 (6 bases). Sequencing input: PBMCs. The CDR3 spells CASSLGAGRYQETQYF. CDR3 DNA: TGCGCCAGCAGCTTGGGGGCGGGACGATACCAAGAGACCCAGTACTTC.